Below, 26 T cell receptor beta chains from the same sample are listed, as sequenced in a study of blood T cell repertoires in COVID-19. The table came from immunoSEQ multiplex PCR; TCRdb's copy has only in-frame clones and leaves some out. The sample includes about 46,000 clones, 75% to 90% of them seen just once. The sequencing sample was made of peripheral blood. The receptors come from a human donor in a cohort sampled during active COVID-19. The donor label of this sample is uncertain.

This sequence joins TRBV5-4 and TRBJ1-1, with D possibly matching TRBD1 (6 bases). Per germline, CDR1 SGHNT and CDR2 YYREEE (reference sequence). Deletions cut 3 bases from V and 5 bases from J, with 17 bases between. This CDR3 spans 15 amino acids. The CDR3 is CASSWEGRGGTEAFF. The DNA for the CDR3 is TGTGCCAGCAGCTGGGAGGGCAGGGGAGGAACTGAAGCTTTCTTT.

The chain uses TRBV3-1 (or the pseudogene TRBV3-2) and TRBJ1-6; D gene ambiguous. Germline V lookup: CDR1 LGHDT, CDR2 YNNKEL (reference sequence). The CDR3 covers 15 residues. Trimming pared 4 bases from V and 7 bases from J, leaving 14 bases between. This CDR3 is CASSLGLGLNSPLHF. DNA of the CDR3: TGTGCCAGCAGCCTCGGCCTAGGACTAAATTCACCCCTCCACTTT.

The chain recombines TRBV12-3 or TRBV12-4 with TRBJ2-7; D gene ambiguous. The CDR3 covers 13 residues. Between the trimmed V and J ends, which lost 2 bases and 6 bases, there was a span of 11 bases. The CDR3 nucleotides are TGTGCCAGCAGTTTAATGGGCAATCGCGAGCAGTACTTC. As protein: CASSLMGNREQYF.

This clone was detected a few times. The CDR3 sequence: CASSEVGSMNTEAFF. The CDR3 coding sequence is TGTGCCAGCAGTGAAGTGGGCAGCATGAACACTGAAGCTTTCTTT. The chain has TRBV6-1 and TRBJ1-1; no clear D gene. The CDR3 spans 15 residues. The germline gives CDR1 MNHNS, CDR2 SASEGT. The V end was cut by 1 base, the J end by 0 bases, with 9 bases between.

This chain links TRBV10-3 with TRBJ1-5; 10 bases fit TRBD1. The CDR3 loop spans 18 amino acids. J was trimmed by 0 bases and V by 3 bases; bases with no gene match: 8. Germline-derived CDR1 and CDR2 are ENHRY and SYGVKD. The CDR3 coding sequence is TGTGCCATCAGTGACGGGGACAGGGGTGTGCGTAGCAATCAGCCCCAGCATTTT. Translating it yields CAISDGDRGVRSNQPQHF.

The chain employs TRBV3-1 (or the pseudogene TRBV3-2) and TRBJ2-7; tentative D call: TRBD1 (7 bases). V dropped 0 bases and J dropped 3 bases, with 36 bases sitting between them. The germline gives CDR1 LGHDT, CDR2 YNNKEL (reference sequence). This CDR3 is built from 23 residues. CDR3 amino acids: CASSQDRQGGRYGPPARYYEQYF. In DNA form, the CDR3 reads TGTGCCAGCAGCCAAGATCGACAGGGAGGCCGCTACGGACCACCGGCAAGGTACTACGAGCAGTACTTC.

In its sample, this clone was seen once. The chain is built from TRBV2 and TRBJ1-5; D may be TRBD1 (5 bases). The CDR3 length is 14 residues. The V and J ends lost 8 bases and 8 bases respectively, with 19 bases between them. Germline CDR1 reads SNHLY; CDR2 reads FYNNEI. Here the CDR3 reads CASSRDSTMEPQHF. For the CDR3, the DNA is TGTGCCAGCTCTCGGGACTCAACCATGGAGCCCCAGCATTTT.

This clone showed up just once. The V call is TRBV18, the J call TRBJ2-5; D ambiguous. V lost 2 bases to trimming and J lost 1 base, with 11 bases between them. CDR1 is KGHSH, CDR2 LQKENI, per germline. The CDR3 covers 15 residues. The CDR3 protein is CASSPNTVGQETQYF. CDR3 bases: TGTGCCAGCTCACCAAATACAGTTGGCCAAGAGACCCAGTACTTC.

The chain has TRBV6-5 and TRBJ1-1; 7 bases fit TRBD1. This CDR3 is built from 14 residues. The J segment lost 1 base and the V segment lost 6 bases, leaving 5 bases of the junction unmatched. Looked up from germline, CDR1 is MNHEY and CDR2 is SVGAGI. CDR3 sequence: CASSADRTNTEAFF. DNA for the CDR3: TGTGCCAGCAGCGCGGACAGGACGAACACTGAAGCTTTCTTT.

This chain links TRBV5-1 with TRBJ2-2; 12 positions agree with TRBD2. The CDR3 has 16 amino acids. Per germline, CDR1 SGHRS and CDR2 YFSETQ. V lost 5 bases and J lost 5; bases outside the gene matches: 7. CDR3 residues: CASRPPLAGGTGELFF. The CDR3 DNA reads as TGCGCCAGCAGACCTCCCCTAGCGGGGGGGACCGGGGAGCTGTTTTTT.

The V and J genes are TRBV7-4 and TRBJ2-7, with 8 bases aligning to TRBD1. Germline V gene data show CDR1 as SGHVT and CDR2 as SQSDAQ. The CDR3 is made up of 16 amino acids. After removal of 4 bases from V and 3 bases from J, the junction contained 11 bases not matched to a gene. The CDR3 region is CASSYPWTGLYYEQYF. CDR3 nucleotide sequence: TGTGCCAGCAGCTACCCCTGGACAGGGCTCTACTACGAGCAGTACTTC.

The chain employs TRBV5-4 and TRBJ2-2, with 9 nucleotides matching TRBD2. Unmatched junction bases numbered 6, after V lost 4 bases and J lost 5 bases. This CDR3 comprises 15 residues. Germline CDR1 and CDR2: SGHNT and YYREEE (reference sequence). The CDR3 region has the DNA TGTGCCAGCAGCCCCCCAGCGGGGGGAACCGGGGAGCTGTTTTTT. This sequence encodes CASSPPAGGTGELFF.

The V and J genes are TRBV7-8 and TRBJ2-1; TRBD1 matches 11 bases. Germline-derived CDR1 and CDR2 are SGHVS and FQNEAQ. With 1 base clipped from V and 0 bases from J, the junction kept 2 bases outside the gene matches. CDR3 length: 17 amino acids. This CDR3 is CASSLDGTGGSYNEQFF. CDR3 coding DNA: TGTGCCAGCAGCTTAGATGGGACAGGGGGCTCCTACAATGAGCAGTTCTTC.

V and J are TRBV3-1 (or the pseudogene TRBV3-2) and TRBJ2-3; no reliable D call. CDR1 is LGHDT, CDR2 YNNKEL, per germline (reference sequence). The CDR3 is 15 residues long. Trimming removed 6 bases from V and 5 bases from J, with 18 bases in between. The CDR3 protein is CASRPNLGPQDTQYF. The CDR3 coding sequence is TGTGCCAGCAGGCCGAACTTGGGCCCACAAGATACGCAGTATTTT.

The J gene is TRBJ2-3, the V gene TRBV4-3; D possibly corresponds to TRBD2 (5 bases). V was trimmed by 0 bases and J by 1 base, leaving 8 bases between them. The CDR3 has 15 residues. CDR1 LGHNA and CDR2 YSLEER come from the germline V gene. The CDR3 loop reads CASSQDNGGTDTQYF. CDR3 nucleotides: TGCGCCAGCAGCCAAGATAACGGGGGCACAGATACGCAGTATTTT.

The chain joins TRBV7-9 to TRBJ1-4; the D gene is possibly TRBD1 (5 bases). CDR1 and CDR2 (germline): SEHNR, FQNEAQ (reference sequence). The CDR3 consists of 16 residues. The germline V and J ends were trimmed by 6 bases and 7 bases, with 21 bases remaining between them. CDR3 sequence (DNA): TGTGCCAGCAGGTCGAATAAAAAAGGGGCTAGTGAAAAACTGTTTTTT. Amino acids: CASRSNKKGASEKLFF.

The J gene is TRBJ2-7, the V gene TRBV18; tentative D call: TRBD2 (5 bases). The length of the CDR3 is 12 residues. Trimming removed 5 bases from V and 2 bases from J, with 7 bases in between. Germline V CDR1 and CDR2: KGHSH, LQKENI. CDR3 nucleotide sequence: TGTGCCAGCTCAACGAGGGCCTACGAGCAGTACTTC. Translated, it gives CASSTRAYEQYF.

The gene calls are TRBV4-2 and TRBJ2-3; 10 bases agree with TRBD2. The V gene's germline CDR1 is LGHNA and CDR2 YNFKEQ. The length of the CDR3 is 15 residues. The ends lost 4 bases at V and 5 bases at J; junction bases unmatched: 6. The chain's CDR3 is CASSRSGGAGDTQYF. In DNA form, the CDR3 reads TGTGCCAGCAGCCGGAGCGGGGGGGCCGGAGATACGCAGTATTTT.

This chain joins TRBV27 and TRBJ2-7, with 9 bases aligning to TRBD2. The V segment lost 2 bases and the J segment 0 bases; nucleotides outside the gene matches: 2. From germline, CDR1 is MNHEY and CDR2 SMNVEV (reference sequence). This CDR3 has 15 amino acids. The CDR3 protein is CASSLLAGNSYEQYF. As DNA, the CDR3 is TGTGCCAGCAGTTTACTAGCGGGGAACTCCTACGAGCAGTACTTC.

This sequence joins TRBV5-1 and TRBJ2-1, with D possibly matching TRBD1 (7 bases). The ends were cut back, 0 bases at V and 15 bases at J, with 16 bases in the middle. Looked up from germline, CDR1 is SGHRS and CDR2 is YFSETQ. The CDR3 loop spans 13 amino acids. The CDR3 coding sequence is TGCGCCAGCAGCTTGGGGCAGGGGGGACCTTCGTTCTTC. This codes for CASSLGQGGPSFF.

The J gene is TRBJ2-7, the V gene TRBV11-2; 7 bases agree with TRBD1. Germline CDR1 reads SGHAT; CDR2 reads FQNNGV. The CDR3 extends over 13 amino acids. With 5 bases clipped from V and 3 bases from J, the junction kept 4 bases outside the gene matches. Here the CDR3 reads CASSPTGFYEQYF. CDR3 in DNA: TGTGCCAGCAGCCCGACAGGGTTCTACGAGCAGTACTTC.

V is TRBV27 and J is TRBJ1-2; unclear D gene. The germline V gene has CDR1 MNHEY and CDR2 SMNVEV (reference sequence). The V end was cut by 2 bases, the J end by 5 bases, with 3 bases between. The CDR3 is 11 amino acids. Here the CDR3 DNA reads TGTGCCAGCAGTTTACGGTATGGCTACACCTTC. It yields the protein CASSLRYGYTF.

DNA of the CDR3: TGCGCCAGCACCCTGGTGCGGGGGGGCAGGTATGAGCAGTTCTTC. As protein: CASTLVRGGRYEQFF. This chain connects TRBV5-1 to TRBJ2-1, with 9 positions matching TRBD2. In germline, CDR1 is SGHRS, CDR2 YFSETQ. V shed 6 bases, J shed 8 bases, and the junction held 12 bases outside the gene matches. This CDR3 has 15 amino acids.

This chain links TRBV5-1 with TRBJ2-6; D ambiguous. This CDR3 contains 17 residues. Germline V gene data show CDR1 as SGHRS and CDR2 as YFSETQ. Trimming removed 1 base from V and 0 bases from J, with 11 bases in between. The CDR3 DNA sequence: TGCGCCAGCAGCTTGAGAGGAGATGCCTCTGGGGCCAACGTCCTGACTTTC. It codes for CASSLRGDASGANVLTF. Full variable domain (missing parts from reference TRBV5-1 and TRBJ2-6): KAGVTQTPRYLIKTRGQQVTLSCSPISGHRSVSWYQQTPGQGLQFLFEYFSETQRNKGNFPGRFSGRQFSNSRSEMNVSTLELGDSALYLCASSLRGDASGANVLTFGAGSRLTVL.

V gene TRBV19 combines with J gene TRBJ2-3; 14 positions match TRBD2. Germline V gives CDR1 LNHDA, CDR2 SQIVND (reference sequence). This CDR3 has 15 amino acids. V shed 8 bases and J 6 bases; nucleotides not matched to a gene: 7. Here the CDR3 DNA reads TGTGCCAGTTTGGGGACTAGCGGGGGACGGGATACGCAGTATTTT. Its protein product is CASLGTSGGRDTQYF.

The chain recombines TRBV6-5 with TRBJ1-6; no firm D call. The CDR3 length is 14 residues. V lost 5 bases and J 5 bases, leaving 10 bases between the germline ends. The germline gives CDR1 MNHEY, CDR2 SVGAGI. Here the CDR3 DNA reads TGTGCCAGCAGTATACAGATAAATAATTCACCCCTCCACTTT. It specifies CASSIQINNSPLHF.